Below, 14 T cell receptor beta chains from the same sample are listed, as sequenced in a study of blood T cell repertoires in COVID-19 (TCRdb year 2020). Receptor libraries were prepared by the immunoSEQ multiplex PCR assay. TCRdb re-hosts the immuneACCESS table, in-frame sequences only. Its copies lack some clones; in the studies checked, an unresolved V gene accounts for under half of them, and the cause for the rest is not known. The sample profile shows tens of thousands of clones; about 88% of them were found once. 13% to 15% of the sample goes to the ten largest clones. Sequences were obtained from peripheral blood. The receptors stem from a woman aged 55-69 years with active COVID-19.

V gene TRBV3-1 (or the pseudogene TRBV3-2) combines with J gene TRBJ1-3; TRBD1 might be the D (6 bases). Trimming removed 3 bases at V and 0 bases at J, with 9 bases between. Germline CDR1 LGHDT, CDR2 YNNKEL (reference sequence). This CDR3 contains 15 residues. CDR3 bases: TGTGCCAGCAGCCAGGTAGGGGGCTCTGGAAACACCATATATTTT. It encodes CASSQVGGSGNTIYF.

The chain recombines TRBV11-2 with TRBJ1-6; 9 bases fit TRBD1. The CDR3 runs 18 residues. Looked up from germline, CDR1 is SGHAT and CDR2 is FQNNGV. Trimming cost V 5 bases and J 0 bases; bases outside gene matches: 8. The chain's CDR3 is CASSAGQGRSSYNSPLHF. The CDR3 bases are TGTGCCAGCAGCGCGGGACAGGGTCGCAGCTCCTATAATTCACCCCTCCACTTT.

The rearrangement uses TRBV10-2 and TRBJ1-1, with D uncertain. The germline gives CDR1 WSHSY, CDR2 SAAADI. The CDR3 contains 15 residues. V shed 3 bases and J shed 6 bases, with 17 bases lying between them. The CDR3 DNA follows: TGCGCCAGCAGTGATATAGGGAGGAGGTCGCCTGAAGCTTTCTTT. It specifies CASSDIGRRSPEAFF.

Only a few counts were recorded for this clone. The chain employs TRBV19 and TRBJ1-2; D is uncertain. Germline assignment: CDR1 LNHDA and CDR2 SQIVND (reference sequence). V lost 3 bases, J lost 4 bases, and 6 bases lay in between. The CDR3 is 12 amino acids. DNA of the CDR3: TGTGCCAGTAGTATCCCCGGCTATGGCTACACCTTC. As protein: CASSIPGYGYTF. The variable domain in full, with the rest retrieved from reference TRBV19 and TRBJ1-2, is DGGITQSPKYLFRKEGQNVTLSCEQNLNHDAMYWYRQDPGQGLRLIYYSQIVNDFQKGDIAEGYSVSREKKESFPLTVTSAQKNPTAFYLCASSIPGYGYTFGSGTRLTVV.

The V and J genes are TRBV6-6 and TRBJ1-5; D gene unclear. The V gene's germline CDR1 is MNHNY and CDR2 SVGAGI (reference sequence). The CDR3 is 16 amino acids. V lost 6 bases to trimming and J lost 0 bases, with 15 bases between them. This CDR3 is CASSPRGPTSNQPQHF. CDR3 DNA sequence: TGTGCCAGCAGCCCCCGTGGCCCAACTAGCAATCAGCCCCAGCATTTT.

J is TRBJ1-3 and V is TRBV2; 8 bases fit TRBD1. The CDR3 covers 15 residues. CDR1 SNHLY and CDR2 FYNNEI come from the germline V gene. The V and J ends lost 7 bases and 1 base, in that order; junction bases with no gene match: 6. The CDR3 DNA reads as TGTGCCAGCAAACTAGGACAGGGATCTGGAAACACCATATATTTT. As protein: CASKLGQGSGNTIYF.

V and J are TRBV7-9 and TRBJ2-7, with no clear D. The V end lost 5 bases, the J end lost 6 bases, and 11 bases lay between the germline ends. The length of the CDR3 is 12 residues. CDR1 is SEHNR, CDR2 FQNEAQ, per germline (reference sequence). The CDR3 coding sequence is TGTGCCAGCAGCGAGTCTGGCGGCGAGCAGTACTTC. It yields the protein CASSESGGEQYF. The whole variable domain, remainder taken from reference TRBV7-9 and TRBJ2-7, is DTGVSQNPRHKITKRGQNVTFRCDPISEHNRLYWYRQTLGQGPEFLTYFQNEAQLEKSRLLSDRFSAERPKGSFSTLEIQRTEQGDSAMYLCASSESGGEQYFGPGTRLTVT.

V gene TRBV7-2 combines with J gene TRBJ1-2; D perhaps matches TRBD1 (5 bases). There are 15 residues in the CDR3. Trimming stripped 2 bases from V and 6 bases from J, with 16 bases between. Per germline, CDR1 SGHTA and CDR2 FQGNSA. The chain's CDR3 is CASSLLRQSSHGYTF. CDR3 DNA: TGTGCCAGCAGCTTACTGCGACAGTCCTCTCATGGCTACACCTTC.

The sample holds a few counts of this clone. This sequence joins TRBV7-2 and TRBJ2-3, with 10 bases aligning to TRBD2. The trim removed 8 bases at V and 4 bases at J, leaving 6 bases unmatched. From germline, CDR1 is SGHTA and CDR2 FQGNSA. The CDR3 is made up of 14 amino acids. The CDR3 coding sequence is TGTGCCAGCCCAGCGGGGGGGCCTGCAGATACGCAGTATTTT. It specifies CASPAGGPADTQYF.

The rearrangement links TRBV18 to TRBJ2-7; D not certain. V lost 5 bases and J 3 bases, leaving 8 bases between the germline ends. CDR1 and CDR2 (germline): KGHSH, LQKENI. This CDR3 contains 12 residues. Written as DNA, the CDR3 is TGTGCCAGCTCAATTATGAGCTACGAGCAGTACTTC. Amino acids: CASSIMSYEQYF.

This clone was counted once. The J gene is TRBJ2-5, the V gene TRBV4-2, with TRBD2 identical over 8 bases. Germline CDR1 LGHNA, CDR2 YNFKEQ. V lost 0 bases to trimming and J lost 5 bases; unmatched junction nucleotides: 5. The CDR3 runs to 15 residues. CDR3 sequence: CASSQDRTSFETQYF. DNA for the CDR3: TGTGCCAGCAGCCAAGATAGGACTAGCTTCGAGACCCAGTACTTC.

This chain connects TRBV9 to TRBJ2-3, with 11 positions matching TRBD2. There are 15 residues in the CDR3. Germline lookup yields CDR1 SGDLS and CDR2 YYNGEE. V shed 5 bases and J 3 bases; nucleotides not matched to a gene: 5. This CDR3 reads CASSVSGGVTDTQYF. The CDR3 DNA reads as TGTGCCAGCAGTGTTAGCGGGGGGGTTACAGATACGCAGTATTTT.

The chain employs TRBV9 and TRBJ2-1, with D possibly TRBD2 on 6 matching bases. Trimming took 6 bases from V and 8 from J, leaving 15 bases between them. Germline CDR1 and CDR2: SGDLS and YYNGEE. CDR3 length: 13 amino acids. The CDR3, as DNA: TGTGCCAGCAAATCAGAACCGGGGGATGAGCAGTTCTTC. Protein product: CASKSEPGDEQFF.

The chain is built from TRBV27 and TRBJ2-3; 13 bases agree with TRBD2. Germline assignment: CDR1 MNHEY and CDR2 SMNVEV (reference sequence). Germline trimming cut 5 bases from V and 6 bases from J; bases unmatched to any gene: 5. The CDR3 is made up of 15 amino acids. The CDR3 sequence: CASSPWTSGGDTQYF. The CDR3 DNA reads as TGTGCCAGCAGTCCGTGGACTAGCGGGGGTGATACGCAGTATTTT.